Presented here are 17 T cell receptor beta chains from one specimen sequenced in a study of cytotoxic CD8 clonotypes in ibrutinib-treated CLL. Clones were read by immunoSEQ multiplex PCR, and TCRdb kept only the in-frame ones, dropping some. The repertoire holds 160,000 or so clones, with approximately 91% as singletons. Specimen: PBMCs, collected at disease progression, from a patient treated with ibrutinib. The receptor set was obtained from a human donor with chronic lymphocytic leukemia.

This chain links TRBV28 with TRBJ1-5; maybe TRBD1 (5 bases). The ends were cut back, 7 bases at V and 2 bases at J, with 12 bases in the middle. The germline CDR1 and CDR2 sequences are MDHEN and SYDVKM. This CDR3 is 14 amino acids long. CDR3 coding DNA: TGTGCCAGCACCGGGACGGTGGGCAATCAGCCCCAGCATTTT. It yields the protein CASTGTVGNQPQHF. Variable domain in full (rest from reference TRBV28 and TRBJ1-5): DVKVTQSSRYLVKRTGEKVFLECVQDMDHENMFWYRQDPGLGLRLIYFSYDVKMKEKGDIPEGYSVSREKKERFSLILESASTNQTSMYLCASTGTVGNQPQHFGDGTRLSIL.

This clone was seen only once. The CDR3: CASRTGTFNTEAFF. The CDR3 coding sequence is TGTGCCAGCAGGACCGGGACTTTTAACACTGAAGCTTTCTTT. This sequence joins TRBV28 and TRBJ1-1, with D perhaps matching TRBD1 (5 bases). CDR1 is MDHEN and CDR2 is SYDVKM in the germline V gene. V was shortened by 6 bases and J by 2 bases, with 13 bases between the two germline ends. This CDR3 contains 14 residues.

This clone was detected once. This chain uses TRBV5-1 with TRBJ2-1, with D uncertain. The CDR3 has 13 amino acids. The V gene's germline CDR1 is SGHRS and CDR2 YFSETQ. Trimming removed 0 bases from V and 10 bases from J, with 11 bases in between. CDR3 protein: CASSLAGVMEQFF. As DNA, the CDR3 is TGCGCCAGCAGCTTGGCCGGAGTGATGGAGCAGTTCTTC.

This rearrangement joins TRBV7-8 to TRBJ1-2, with D uncertain. V lost 5 bases, J lost 4 bases, and 11 bases lay in between. CDR3 length equals 13 residues. Germline V gene sequence: CDR1 SGHVS, CDR2 FQNEAQ. The chain's CDR3 is CASSLGVSYGYTF. The DNA for the CDR3 is TGTGCCAGCAGCCTTGGTGTTAGCTATGGCTACACCTTC.

The J gene is TRBJ1-3, the V gene TRBV5-5, with D hard to call. Trimming removed 0 bases at V and 2 bases at J, with 3 bases between. This CDR3 is 13 amino acids long. Per the germline V gene, CDR1 is SGHKS and CDR2 is YYEKEE (reference sequence). The CDR3: CASSLVPGNTIYF. The CDR3 coding sequence is TGTGCCAGCAGCTTGGTTCCTGGAAACACCATATATTTT.

This chain connects TRBV5-1 to TRBJ2-1; 11 nucleotides agree with TRBD1. CDR1 SGHRS and CDR2 YFSETQ come from the germline V gene. This CDR3 spans 15 amino acids. The V and J ends lost 5 bases and 4 bases, in that order; junction bases with no gene match: 5. CDR3 sequence: CASRPGQGAYNEQFF. As DNA, the CDR3 is TGCGCCAGCAGGCCCGGACAGGGGGCGTACAATGAGCAGTTCTTC.

The V and J genes are TRBV9 and TRBJ2-1, with D maybe TRBD1 (5 bases). Germline V gene sequence: CDR1 SGDLS, CDR2 YYNGEE. CDR3 length: 13 residues. With 4 bases removed from V and 7 bases from J, the gap between germline ends came to 12 bases. In nucleotides, the CDR3 is TGTGCCAGCAGCCTACTCCAGGGAAATGAGCAGTTCTTC. Translation: CASSLLQGNEQFF.

The chain joins TRBV19 to TRBJ2-7; TRBD2 agrees at 7 bases. Germline V CDR1 and CDR2: LNHDA, SQIVND (reference sequence). The length of the CDR3 is 17 residues. Germline trimming cut 1 base from V and 2 bases from J; bases unmatched to any gene: 11. CDR3 sequence: CASSIGRGGSAPYEQYF. The CDR3 DNA follows: TGTGCCAGTAGTATAGGGCGGGGCGGGAGTGCGCCCTACGAGCAGTACTTC.

Worth noting for this clone: The junction shows a germline mismatch at one end, possibly a read error. The chain joins TRBV7-7 to TRBJ1-3; D is unclear. The CDR3 runs to 14 residues. Germline lookup yields CDR1 SSHAT and CDR2 FNYEAQ (reference sequence). The CDR3 loop is CASSLADGQNTIYF. The CDR3 DNA follows: TGTGCTAGCAGCTTAGCGGATGGGCAGAACACCATATATTTT.

The V call is TRBV6-5, the J call TRBJ1-5; TRBD1 is a possible D gene (5 bases). The germline V and J ends were trimmed by 10 bases and 7 bases, with 20 bases remaining between them. Per the germline V gene, CDR1 is MNHEY and CDR2 is SVGAGI. The CDR3 length is 14 residues. The CDR3 is CAKKRAQGGQPQHF. In DNA, the CDR3 is TGTGCCAAGAAAAGGGCGCAGGGCGGGCAGCCCCAGCATTTT.

This clone has more than one count but fewer than ten. The chain has TRBV23-1 and TRBJ2-4, with 14 bases fitting TRBD2. TRBV23-1 is sorted into the ORF group, with uncertain function. The V gene end was trimmed by 6 bases and the J gene end by 2 bases; junction bases not matched to a gene: 6. This CDR3 contains 17 residues. The CDR3 is CASRPGTSGRTKNIQYF. The CDR3 DNA reads as TGCGCCAGCAGACCCGGGACTAGCGGGAGAACCAAAAACATTCAGTACTTC.

The chain couples TRBV11-3 to TRBJ2-7; D is undetermined. There are 15 residues in the CDR3. V was trimmed by 1 base and J by 0 bases, leaving 10 bases between them. Germline-derived CDR1 and CDR2 are SGHNT and YENEEA. The CDR3 is CASSLADRSSYEQYF. The DNA for the CDR3 is TGTGCCAGCAGCTTAGCGGACCGAAGCTCCTACGAGCAGTACTTC.

The J gene is TRBJ2-1, the V gene TRBV7-3; no reliable D call. The CDR3 length is 14 residues. V was pared by 1 base and J by 9 bases, with 13 bases between. CDR1 SGHTA and CDR2 FQGTGA come from the germline V gene. Here the CDR3 reads CASSLKTGPSEQFF. The CDR3 nucleotides are TGTGCCAGCAGCTTAAAGACTGGACCGAGTGAGCAGTTCTTC. The full variable domain, with the rest looked up from reference TRBV7-3 and TRBJ2-1, is GAGVSQTPSNKVTEKGKYVELRCDPISGHTALYWYRQSLGQGPEFLIYFQGTGAADDSGLPNDRFFAVRPEGSVSTLKIQRTERGDSAVYLCASSLKTGPSEQFFGPGTRLTVL.

The chain couples TRBV5-5 to TRBJ2-6, with a weak D call TRBD1 (5 bases). The CDR3 loop spans 19 amino acids. CDR1 is SGHKS, CDR2 YYEKEE, per germline (reference sequence). V shed 0 bases and J shed 0 bases, with 16 bases lying between them. The CDR3 bases are TGTGCCAGCAGCTTGGGACGGACATTACTGAGCTCTGGGGCCAACGTCCTGACTTTC. Its translation is CASSLGRTLLSSGANVLTF.

This clone appeared a few times. The rearrangement joins TRBV27 to TRBJ2-3; TRBD2 agrees at 11 bases. The trim removed 2 bases at V and 1 base at J, leaving 8 bases unmatched. This CDR3 is 18 amino acids long. Germline lookup yields CDR1 MNHEY and CDR2 SMNVEV (reference sequence). This CDR3 is CASSLGGTSGLGTDTQYF. The CDR3 DNA is TGTGCCAGCAGTTTAGGGGGGACTAGCGGACTTGGCACAGATACGCAGTATTTT.

This clone has only one observation. The chain has TRBV29-1 and TRBJ1-3; 10 bases align to TRBD1. The junction had 4 bases not matched to a gene; V was cut back by 4 bases and J by 4 bases. CDR1 and CDR2 (germline): SQVTM, ANQGSEA. CDR3 length: 14 amino acids. The CDR3 protein is CSVGQGARGNTIYF. In DNA form, the CDR3 reads TGCAGCGTTGGACAGGGGGCGCGAGGAAACACCATATATTTT.

The chain joins TRBV27 to TRBJ2-7, with 7 bases lining up with TRBD2. After removal of 4 bases from V and 6 bases from J, the junction contained 6 bases not matched to a gene. The CDR3 contains 13 residues. From germline, CDR1 is MNHEY and CDR2 SMNVEV (reference sequence). CDR3 loop: CASSYGLVGEQYF. The CDR3 bases are TGTGCCAGCAGTTACGGACTAGTGGGCGAGCAGTACTTC.